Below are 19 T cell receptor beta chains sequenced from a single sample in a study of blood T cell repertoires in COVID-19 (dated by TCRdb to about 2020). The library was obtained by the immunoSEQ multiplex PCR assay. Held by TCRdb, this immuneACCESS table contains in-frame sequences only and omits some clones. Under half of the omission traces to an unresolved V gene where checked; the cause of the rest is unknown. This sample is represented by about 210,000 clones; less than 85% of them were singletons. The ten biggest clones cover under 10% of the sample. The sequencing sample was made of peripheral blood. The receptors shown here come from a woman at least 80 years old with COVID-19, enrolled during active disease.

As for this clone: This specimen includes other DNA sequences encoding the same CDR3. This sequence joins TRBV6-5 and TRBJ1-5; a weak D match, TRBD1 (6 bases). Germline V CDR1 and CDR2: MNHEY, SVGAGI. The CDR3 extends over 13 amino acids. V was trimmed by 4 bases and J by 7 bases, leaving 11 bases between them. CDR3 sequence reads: CASSSQGGQPQHF. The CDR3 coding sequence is TGTGCCAGCAGTTCACAGGGTGGCCAGCCCCAGCATTTT.

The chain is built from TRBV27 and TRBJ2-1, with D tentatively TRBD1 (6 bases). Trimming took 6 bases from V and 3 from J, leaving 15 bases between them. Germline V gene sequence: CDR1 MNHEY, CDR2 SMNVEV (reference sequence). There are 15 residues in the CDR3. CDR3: CASSQTGIGYNEQFF. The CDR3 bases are TGTGCCAGCAGCCAGACAGGAATCGGCTACAATGAGCAGTTCTTC.

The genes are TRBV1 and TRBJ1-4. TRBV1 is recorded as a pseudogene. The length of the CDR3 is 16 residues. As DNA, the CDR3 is TGCACCAGCAGGGTACAGGGAATGGGGGGGAGGGATAAACTGTTTTTT. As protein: CTSRVQGMGGRDKLFF.

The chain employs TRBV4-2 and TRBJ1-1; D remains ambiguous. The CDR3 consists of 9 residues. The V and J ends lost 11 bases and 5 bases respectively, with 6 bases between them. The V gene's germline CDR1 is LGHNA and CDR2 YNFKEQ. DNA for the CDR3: TGTGCCTGGCTTACTGAAGCTTTCTTT. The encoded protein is CAWLTEAFF.

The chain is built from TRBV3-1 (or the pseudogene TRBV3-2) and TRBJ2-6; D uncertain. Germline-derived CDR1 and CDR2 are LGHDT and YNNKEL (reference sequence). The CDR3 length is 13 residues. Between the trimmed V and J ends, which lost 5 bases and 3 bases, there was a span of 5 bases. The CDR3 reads CASSTSGANVLTF. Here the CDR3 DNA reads TGTGCCAGCAGCACCAGTGGGGCCAACGTCCTGACTTTC.

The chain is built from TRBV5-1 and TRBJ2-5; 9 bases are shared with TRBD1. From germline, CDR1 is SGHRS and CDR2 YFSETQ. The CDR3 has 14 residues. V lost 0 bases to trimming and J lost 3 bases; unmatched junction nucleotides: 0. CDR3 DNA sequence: TGCGCCAGCAGCTTGGGGACAGGGGAAGAGACCCAGTACTTC. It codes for CASSLGTGEETQYF.

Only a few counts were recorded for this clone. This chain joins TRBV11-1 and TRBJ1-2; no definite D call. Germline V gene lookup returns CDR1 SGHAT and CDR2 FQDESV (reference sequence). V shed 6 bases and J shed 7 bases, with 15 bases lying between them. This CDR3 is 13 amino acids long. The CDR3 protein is CASSQASPGGYTF. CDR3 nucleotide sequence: TGTGCCAGCAGTCAGGCTTCCCCCGGTGGCTACACCTTC.

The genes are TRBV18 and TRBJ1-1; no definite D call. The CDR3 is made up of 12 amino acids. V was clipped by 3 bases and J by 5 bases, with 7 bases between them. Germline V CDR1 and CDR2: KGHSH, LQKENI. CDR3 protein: CASSPQRTEAFF. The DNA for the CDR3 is TGTGCCAGCTCACCCCAGAGGACTGAAGCTTTCTTT.

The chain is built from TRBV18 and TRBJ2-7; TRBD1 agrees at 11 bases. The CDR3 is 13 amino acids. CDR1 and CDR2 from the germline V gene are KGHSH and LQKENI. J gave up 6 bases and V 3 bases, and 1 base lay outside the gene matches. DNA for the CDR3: TGTGCCAGCTCACCGGGACAGGGGGGCGAGCAGTACTTC. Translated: CASSPGQGGEQYF.

The CDR3 region is CASSPLSPNRNGYTF. In DNA form, the CDR3 reads TGTGCCAGCAGCCCCCTAAGCCCGAACAGGAATGGCTACACCTTC. This chain uses TRBV7-8 with TRBJ1-2; a weak D match, TRBD1 (5 bases). Germline lookup yields CDR1 SGHVS and CDR2 FQNEAQ. CDR3 size: 15 residues. Deletions cut 5 bases from V and 6 bases from J, with 19 bases between.

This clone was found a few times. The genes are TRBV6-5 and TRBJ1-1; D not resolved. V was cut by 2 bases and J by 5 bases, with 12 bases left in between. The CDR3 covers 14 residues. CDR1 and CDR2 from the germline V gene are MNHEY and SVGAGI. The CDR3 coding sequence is TGTGCCAGCAGTTACCATGAGGGAGGGACTGAAGCTTTCTTT. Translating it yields CASSYHEGGTEAFF.

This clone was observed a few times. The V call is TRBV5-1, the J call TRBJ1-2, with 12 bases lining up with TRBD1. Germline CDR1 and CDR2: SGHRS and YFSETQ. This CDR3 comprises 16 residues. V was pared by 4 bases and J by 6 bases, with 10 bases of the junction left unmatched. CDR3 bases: TGCGCCAGCAGCCCTGGGACAGGGGGCATCTACGATGGCTACACCTTC. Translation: CASSPGTGGIYDGYTF.

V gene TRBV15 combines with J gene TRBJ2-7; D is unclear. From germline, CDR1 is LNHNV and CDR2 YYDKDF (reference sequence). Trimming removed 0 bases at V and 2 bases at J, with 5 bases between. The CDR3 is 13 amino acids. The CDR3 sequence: CATSRDIAYEQYF. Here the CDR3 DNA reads TGTGCCACCAGCAGAGATATAGCCTACGAGCAGTACTTC.

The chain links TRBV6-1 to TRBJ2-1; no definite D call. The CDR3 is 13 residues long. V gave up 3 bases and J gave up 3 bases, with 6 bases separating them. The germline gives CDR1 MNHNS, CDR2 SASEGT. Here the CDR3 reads CASSDTGYNEQFF. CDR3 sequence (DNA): TGTGCCAGCAGTGATACGGGCTACAATGAGCAGTTCTTC.

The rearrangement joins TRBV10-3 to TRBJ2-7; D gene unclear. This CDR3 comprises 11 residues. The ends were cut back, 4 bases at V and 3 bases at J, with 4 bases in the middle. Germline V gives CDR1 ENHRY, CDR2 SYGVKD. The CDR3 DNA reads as TGTGCCATCAGTGGCGGCTACGAGCAGTACTTC. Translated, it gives CAISGGYEQYF.

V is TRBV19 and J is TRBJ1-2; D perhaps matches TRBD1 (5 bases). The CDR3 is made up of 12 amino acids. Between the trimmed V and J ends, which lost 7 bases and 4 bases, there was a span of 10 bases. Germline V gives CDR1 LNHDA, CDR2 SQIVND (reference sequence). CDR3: CASTGRGYGYTF. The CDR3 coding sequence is TGTGCCAGTACGGGTAGGGGCTATGGCTACACCTTC.

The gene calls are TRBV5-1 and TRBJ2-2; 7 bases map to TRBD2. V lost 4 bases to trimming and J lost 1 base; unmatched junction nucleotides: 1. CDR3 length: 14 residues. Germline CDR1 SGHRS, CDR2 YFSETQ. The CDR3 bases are TGCGCCAGCAGCCCGGGAGGGAACACCGGGGAGCTGTTTTTT. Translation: CASSPGGNTGELFF.

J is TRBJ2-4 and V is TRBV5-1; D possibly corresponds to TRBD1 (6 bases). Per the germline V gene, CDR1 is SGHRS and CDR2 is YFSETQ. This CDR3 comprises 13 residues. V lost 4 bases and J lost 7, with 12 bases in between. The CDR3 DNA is TGCGCCAGCAGCCCCGAGCAGGGGAACATTCAGTACTTC. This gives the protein CASSPEQGNIQYF.

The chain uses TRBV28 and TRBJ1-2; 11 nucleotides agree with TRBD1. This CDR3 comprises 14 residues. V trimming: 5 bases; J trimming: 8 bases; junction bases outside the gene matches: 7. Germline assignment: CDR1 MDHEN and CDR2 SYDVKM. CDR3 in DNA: TGTGCCAGCAGTCCGGACAGGGGGCAAGGGGGCTACACCTTC. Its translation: CASSPDRGQGGYTF.